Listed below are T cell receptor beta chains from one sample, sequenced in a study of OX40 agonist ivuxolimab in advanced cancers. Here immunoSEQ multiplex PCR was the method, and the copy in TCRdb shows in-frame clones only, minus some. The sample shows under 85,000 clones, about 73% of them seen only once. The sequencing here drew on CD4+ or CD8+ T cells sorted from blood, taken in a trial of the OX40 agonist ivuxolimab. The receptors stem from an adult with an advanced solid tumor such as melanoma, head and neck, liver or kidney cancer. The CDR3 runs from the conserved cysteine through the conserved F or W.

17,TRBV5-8,CASTRGGTDGSGNTIYF
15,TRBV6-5,CASSYSRRANQPQHF
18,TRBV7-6,CASSLGSRASTYNSPLHF
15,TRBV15,CATSLRQESTDTQYF
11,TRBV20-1,CSATASPGVFF
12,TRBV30,CAWSGGYNEQFF
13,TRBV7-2,CASSFSDVYGYTF
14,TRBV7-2,CASSNRRGLTEAFF
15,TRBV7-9,CASSLLWDGGNTIYF
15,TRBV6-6,CASSYRVEGGTEAFF
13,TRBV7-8,CASSWDMTYEQYF
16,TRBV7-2,CASSLEAIGIPGEQYF
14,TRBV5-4,CASSPGTGTEKLFF
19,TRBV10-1,CASSDAGDPLSSSYNEQFF
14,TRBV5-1,CASRAEFSTDTQYF
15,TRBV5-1,CASSLWTGKQETQYF
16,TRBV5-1,CASSLGAGSGANVLTF
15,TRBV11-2,CASSQPQSSYNEQFF
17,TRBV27,CASSLFWREGRADTQYF
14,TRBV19,CATYGQGNYNEQFF
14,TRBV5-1,CASSLESLAEEAFF
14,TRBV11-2,CASSSSGAAKEQYF
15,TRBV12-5,CASGAHQGAGTEAFF
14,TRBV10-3,CAIRGTGSKNIQYF
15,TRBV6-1,CASSERKGQGEGYTF
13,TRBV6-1,CASRGEVGYEQYF
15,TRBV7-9,CASSIDRPYTDTQYF
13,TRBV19,CASTAALGSEAFF
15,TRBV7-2,CASSSLDRGLETQYF
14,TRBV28,CASGDRSINEKLFF
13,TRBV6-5,CASSYEGITEAFF
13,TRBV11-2,CASSSGQGGVAFF
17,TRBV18,CASSPLSSGRISYEQYF
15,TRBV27,CASPSWDGRIQPQHF
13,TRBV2,CASSDGRNTEAFF
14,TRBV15,CATSRPDGNTEAFF
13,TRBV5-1,CASKQGNGNTIYF
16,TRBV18,CASSPSGQGRNQPQHF